The present entry profiles one TCR beta chain with its context. Antigen unknown. Naive-designated CD8 cells lacked CD45RO, were positively enriched for CCR7, and omitted terminally differentiated effector memory CD45RA+ cells. These data belong to a study of shared clonotypes between healthy human individuals. General study results and limits: Generation of non-shared clonotypes was less probable than generation of clonotypes shared by all four donors. Generally, naive subsets (rather than memory subsets) showed larger estimated richness.

Here immunoSEQ multiplex PCR was the method, and the copy in TCRdb shows in-frame clones only, minus some. The sample includes around 600,000 clones, 95% to 98% of them seen just once. Sequenced input: naive CD8+ T cells sorted from blood. The receptor was derived from a man in his thirties or forties in good health.

CDR3 nucleotides: TGTGCCAGACACGACGACAGGGGAAAGGGCTACACCTTC. This gives the protein CARHDDRGKGYTF. The genes are TRBV2 and TRBJ1-2, with 8 bases that match TRBD1. Germline V gives CDR1 SNHLY, CDR2 FYNNEI. V lost 9 bases and J lost 8; bases outside the gene matches: 11. This CDR3 is 13 amino acids long.